This TCR beta chain was sequenced during a study of T cells in Graves' hyperthyroidism and ophthalmopathy. Ten or more counts support this clonotype. CDR1 is SGHTA and CDR2 is FQGTGA in the germline V gene. With 6 bases removed from V and 1 base from J, the gap between germline ends came to 9 bases. The CDR3 covers 13 residues. Amplification of TCR beta CDR3 regions was performed using RNA transcripts as template. First-round RT-PCR of the TCR CDR3 relied on the HTBI primer set. MiXCR was run by TCRdb on the multiplex PCR reads, yielding one entry per CDR3 protein. Among about 350,000 distinct CDR3 sequences, approximately 18% were seen once, and the ten largest hold roughly a sixth.

The sequenced material came from blood. The receptor comes from a woman aged 35 to 49 with Graves' ophthalmopathy. The chain combines TRBV7-3 with TRBJ1-1; no definite D call. The CDR3 here is CASSSGRNTEAFF. CDR3 nucleotide sequence: TGTGCCAGCAGTTCAGGACGGAACACTGAAGCTTTCTTT.